The 11 T cell receptor beta chains given below trace back to one sample, sequenced in a study of T cell repertoires in aging, cancer and after chemotherapy. Multiplex touch-down PCR with TRB-A/B primers amplified rearranged V-D-J TRB sequences. TCRdb independently ran MiXCR on the multiplex PCR reads; one entry per CDR3 protein. The data hold 4,000 to 5,500 distinct CDR3 sequences, with 21% observed a single time. Peripheral blood genomic DNA, not sorted cells or RNA, was the template. The sample taken for sequencing was blood. All receptors come from a human donor with a blood cancer.

This clonotype is termed medium-sized. The chain links TRBV14 to TRBJ2-1; TRBD2 aligns across 13 bases. The trim removed 2 bases at V and 9 bases at J, leaving 10 bases unmatched. The CDR3 is 17 amino acids. CDR1 and CDR2 from the germline V gene are SGHDN and FVKESK. The CDR3 region is CASSQRTSGGARSEQFF. In nucleotides, the CDR3 is TGTGCCAGCAGCCAACGTACTAGCGGGGGGGCCCGAAGTGAGCAGTTCTTC.

By sample share, this clonotype is large (0.1 to 1%). The chain joins TRBV29-1 to TRBJ2-3; the match to TRBD2 covers 11 bases. This CDR3 has 14 residues. CDR1 is SQVTM and CDR2 is ANQGSEA in the germline V gene. V lost 4 bases, J lost 5 bases, and 5 bases stayed unmatched. This CDR3 reads CSVVPSGGLDTQYF. CDR3 DNA: TGCAGCGTTGTCCCTAGCGGGGGGCTAGATACGCAGTATTTT.

This clonotype is medium-sized. V is TRBV15 and J is TRBJ2-1; the match to TRBD2 covers 13 bases. The CDR3 consists of 16 residues. Unmatched junction bases numbered 7, after V lost 3 bases and J lost 8 bases. Looked up from germline, CDR1 is LNHNV and CDR2 is YYDKDF (reference sequence). The CDR3 DNA is TGTGCCACCAGCAGTTCACTAGCGGGGGGGCTGGATGAGCAGTTCTTC. It codes for CATSSSLAGGLDEQFF.

In this sample, this clonotype is medium-sized. V is TRBV5-5 and J is TRBJ2-2; TRBD1 is a possible D gene (6 bases). The CDR3 sequence is 15 residues long. Trimming left V 4 bases short and J 0 bases short, with 10 bases between. Per germline, CDR1 SGHKS and CDR2 YYEKEE (reference sequence). CDR3 in DNA: TGTGCCAGCAGCCTAGGGGGAACGAACACCGGGGAGCTGTTTTTT. It codes for CASSLGGTNTGELFF.

As concerns this clonotype: With a much larger clone just one base away, this may be a read error. This chain links TRBV5-4 with TRBJ1-4; 9 bases align to TRBD1. The CDR3 has 16 amino acids. CDR1 is SGHNT and CDR2 is YYREEE in the germline V gene (reference sequence). The CDR3 DNA is TGTGCCAGCAGCTTCCATACCGGGACAGGGCATGAAAAAATGTTTTTT. This sequence encodes CASSFHTGTGHEKMFF.

By share, this clonotype counts as medium-sized. The chain combines TRBV30 with TRBJ1-5, with a weak D call TRBD1 (6 bases). The V end was cut by 0 bases, the J end by 5 bases, with 17 bases between. This CDR3 spans 16 amino acids. Germline loops: CDR1 GTSNPN, CDR2 SVGIG (reference sequence). CDR3 sequence: CAWSVEGDPFYQPQHF. CDR3 nucleotides: TGTGCCTGGAGTGTAGAGGGGGATCCTTTTTATCAGCCCCAGCATTTT.

This clonotype counts as medium-sized. The chain couples TRBV30 to TRBJ2-5; possible D gene TRBD1, 5 bases. The CDR3 consists of 13 residues. Per the germline V gene, CDR1 is GTSNPN and CDR2 is SVGIG (reference sequence). V lost 2 bases and J 4 bases, leaving 11 bases between the germline ends. The CDR3 coding sequence is TGTGCCTGGAGTATAAGGACACCAGAGACCCAGTACTTC. Translated, it gives CAWSIRTPETQYF.

In this sample, this clonotype is medium-sized. The chain carries TRBV5-5 and TRBJ2-5, with 8 bases identical to TRBD1. Germline V gives CDR1 SGHKS, CDR2 YYEKEE (reference sequence). This CDR3 is built from 15 residues. Trimming at V came to 4 bases and at J to 4 bases, leaving 9 bases not matched to a gene. This CDR3 reads CASSKRTGSGETQYF. The CDR3 DNA follows: TGTGCCAGCAGCAAGAGGACAGGGTCAGGAGAGACCCAGTACTTC.

The sample holds one count of this clonotype. The chain couples TRBV6-1 to TRBJ2-7; D perhaps matches TRBD1 (6 bases). CDR1 and CDR2 from the germline V gene are MNHNS and SASEGT. The CDR3 extends over 16 amino acids. Trimming removed 7 bases at V and 5 bases at J, with 24 bases between. CDR3 sequence reads: CASTPQGLPVLHEQYF. DNA of the CDR3: TGTGCCAGCACTCCCCAGGGGCTCCCCGTACTCCACGAGCAGTACTTC.

This clonotype was found once. V usage is TRBV5-1 and J usage is TRBJ1-5; TRBD1 agrees at 7 bases. The CDR3 has 15 amino acids. From germline, CDR1 is SGHRS and CDR2 YFSETQ. The V segment lost 4 bases and the J segment 4 bases; nucleotides outside the gene matches: 8. CDR3 in amino acids: CASSLSRGGNQPQHF. CDR3 nucleotide sequence: TGCGCCAGCAGCCTTTCCAGGGGGGGGAATCAGCCCCAGCATTTT.

By frequency in the sample, this clonotype is medium-sized. The chain recombines TRBV6-5 with TRBJ1-2; D call uncertain. The germline V gene encodes CDR1 MNHEY and CDR2 SVGAGI. The V gene lost 6 bases and the J gene lost 7 bases, with 15 bases spanning the gap. The CDR3 runs 13 residues. The CDR3 protein is CASSPDGLVGYTF. As DNA, the CDR3 is TGTGCCAGCAGCCCCGACGGGCTGGTTGGCTACACCTTC.